These 18 T cell receptor beta chains came from one sample sequenced in a study of shared clonotypes between healthy human individuals. Using immunoSEQ multiplex PCR, the repertoire was profiled, and TCRdb retains in-frame clones only, with some absent. The table shows under 200,000 clones, with about 93% occurring only once. Sample: naive CD4+ T cells sorted from blood. As to subset: CD45RA+ positively selected. Receptor source: a woman aged 25 to 39 in good health.

This clone came up once. This rearrangement joins TRBV7-8 to TRBJ2-5; 8 bases align to TRBD2. Gene TRBJ2-7 matches the end of the DNA better, so the J call may be wrong. Germline values: CDR1 SGHVS, CDR2 FQNEAQ. The CDR3 covers 15 residues. CDR3 coding DNA: TGTGCCAGCAGCTTAGTTGGCGGGGGGACCTACGAGCAGTACTTC. Its protein product is CASSLVGGGTYEQYF.

As concerns this clone: Compared with germline, one end of the junction differs, possibly owing to a read error. The chain couples TRBV7-2 to TRBJ2-5; the D gene is possibly TRBD1 (6 bases). The end of the DNA is better explained by TRBJ2-7, so the J call may be wrong. CDR3 size: 14 residues. Germline CDR1 and CDR2: SGHTA and FQGNSA. The CDR3, as DNA: TGTGCCAGCACCCCCGTACAGGGCTCCTCCGAGCAGTACTTC. This codes for CASTPVQGSSEQYF.

V usage is TRBV2 and J usage is TRBJ1-1; 8 positions agree with TRBD1. The trim removed 1 base at V and 10 bases at J, leaving 2 bases unmatched. Per the germline V gene, CDR1 is SNHLY and CDR2 is FYNNEI. The CDR3 has 12 residues. The CDR3, as DNA: TGTGCCAGCAGTGAAGACAGGGGGAGAGCTTTCTTT. Protein sequence: CASSEDRGRAFF.

V gene TRBV6-1 combines with J gene TRBJ2-7; unclear D gene. V was shortened by 7 bases and J by 0 bases, with 10 bases between the two germline ends. This CDR3 has 13 amino acids. In germline, CDR1 is MNHNS, CDR2 SASEGT. The CDR3 loop is CASMARNSYEQYF. The CDR3 coding sequence is TGTGCCAGCATGGCCCGTAACTCCTACGAGCAGTACTTC.

The V and J genes are TRBV27 and TRBJ1-6; D is unclear. CDR3 length: 18 amino acids. CDR1 and CDR2 from the germline V gene are MNHEY and SMNVEV (reference sequence). V was cut by 0 bases and J by 6 bases, with 18 bases left in between. CDR3 sequence reads: CASSLSMGSEVVNSPLHF. For the CDR3, the DNA is TGTGCCAGCAGTTTATCGATGGGCAGTGAAGTGGTTAATTCACCCCTCCACTTT.

V gene TRBV7-7 combines with J gene TRBJ2-5, with D possibly TRBD2 on 6 matching bases. CDR1 is SSHAT, CDR2 FNYEAQ, per germline (reference sequence). Trimming cost V 4 bases and J 1 base, with 13 bases left between them. CDR3 length equals 15 residues. CDR3 residues: CASSSSPGSQETQYF. Written as DNA, the CDR3 is TGTGCCAGCAGCTCTAGCCCCGGGAGCCAAGAGACCCAGTACTTC.

The V gene is TRBV28, the J gene TRBJ2-5; D gene ambiguous. The J call may be in error: the DNA end matches TRBJ2-7 better. The germline gives CDR1 MDHEN, CDR2 SYDVKM. This CDR3 contains 16 residues. DNA of the CDR3: TGTGCCAGCAGTGAGAACAGCTTTTGGAGCTCCTACGAGCAGTACTTC. Translating it yields CASSENSFWSSYEQYF.

J is TRBJ1-4 and V is TRBV6-5; tentative D call: TRBD1 (5 bases). CDR1 and CDR2 (germline): MNHEY, SVGAGI. Trimming cost V 0 bases and J 7 bases, with 15 bases left between them. The CDR3 extends over 16 amino acids. The CDR3 nucleotides read TGTGCCAGCAGTTACTCGACAGCCCCGAGCGTTGAAAAACTGTTTTTT. Translating gives CASSYSTAPSVEKLFF.

This chain joins TRBV25-1 and TRBJ1-3; D unresolved. Trimming left V 5 bases short and J 0 bases short, with 11 bases between. Germline V gene data show CDR1 as MGHDK and CDR2 as SYGVNS. The CDR3 extends over 15 amino acids. CDR3: CASSRSAASGNTIYF. DNA of the CDR3: TGTGCCAGCAGTAGGTCCGCCGCCTCTGGAAACACCATATATTTT. Complete variable domain (other parts from reference TRBV25-1 and TRBJ1-3): EADIYQTPRYLVIGTGKKITLECSQTMGHDKMYWYQQDPGMELHLIHYSYGVNSTEKGDLSSESTVSRIRTEHFPLTLESARPSHTSQYLCASSRSAASGNTIYFGEGSWLTVV.

V usage is TRBV18 and J usage is TRBJ2-7, with D perhaps matching TRBD1 (7 bases). The germline gives CDR1 KGHSH, CDR2 LQKENI. This CDR3 has 13 residues. The V end was cut by 1 base, the J end by 7 bases, with 11 bases between. The CDR3 nucleotides read TGTGCCAGCTCACCACGACAGGGAGGAGAGCAGTACTTC. Translation: CASSPRQGGEQYF.

V and J are TRBV11-1 and TRBJ1-1; 9 bases map to TRBD1. The V and J ends lost 0 bases and 0 bases, in that order; junction bases with no gene match: 2. The germline CDR1 and CDR2 sequences are SGHAT and FQDESV (reference sequence). The CDR3 runs to 16 residues. DNA of the CDR3: TGTGCCAGCAGCTTAGCCGGACAGGGGATGAACACTGAAGCTTTCTTT. The encoded protein is CASSLAGQGMNTEAFF.

The chain has TRBV19 and TRBJ1-5; D possibly corresponds to TRBD1 (6 bases). The CDR3 sequence is 20 residues long. Trimming left V 4 bases short and J 0 bases short, with 25 bases between. Germline V CDR1 and CDR2: LNHDA, SQIVND (reference sequence). The chain's CDR3 is CASSNPGTTLFTDSNQPQHF. CDR3 coding DNA: TGTGCCAGTAGTAACCCCGGGACAACTTTATTTACAGATAGCAATCAGCCCCAGCATTTT. The full variable domain, its missing parts supplied by reference TRBV19 and TRBJ1-5, is DGGITQSPKYLFRKEGQNVTLSCEQNLNHDAMYWYRQDPGQGLRLIYYSQIVNDFQKGDIAEGYSVSREKKESFPLTVTSAQKNPTAFYLCASSNPGTTLFTDSNQPQHFGDGTRLSIL.

V gene TRBV28 combines with J gene TRBJ2-7, with D uncertain. Germline V lookup: CDR1 MDHEN, CDR2 SYDVKM. This CDR3 is 14 amino acids long. V lost 6 bases and J 0 bases, leaving 12 bases between the germline ends. The CDR3 sequence is CASSQSPYSYEQYF. Here the CDR3 DNA reads TGTGCCAGCAGCCAGTCACCGTACTCCTACGAGCAGTACTTC.

The chain couples TRBV11-2 to TRBJ1-2; a weak D match, TRBD1 (6 bases). CDR1 and CDR2 from the germline V gene are SGHAT and FQNNGV. Trimming took 5 bases from V and 8 from J, leaving 18 bases between them. The CDR3 has 14 amino acids. The CDR3 loop is CASSRGHLPEGYTF. The CDR3 DNA is TGTGCCAGCAGCAGGGGACACCTCCCCGAAGGCTACACCTTC.

This clone appeared a single time. V usage is TRBV13 and J usage is TRBJ2-7; TRBD1 matches 10 bases. The germline V gene has CDR1 PRHDT and CDR2 FYEKMQ (reference sequence). Trimming cost V 0 bases and J 5 bases; bases outside gene matches: 10. This CDR3 has 17 residues. The CDR3 loop is CASSLGTRGQGFHEQYF. CDR3 bases: TGTGCCAGCAGCTTAGGGACCCGGGGACAGGGGTTCCACGAGCAGTACTTC.

V usage is TRBV5-1 and J usage is TRBJ2-7, with 7 bases fitting TRBD1. The length of the CDR3 is 14 residues. Germline values: CDR1 SGHRS, CDR2 YFSETQ. Trimming removed 4 bases from V and 4 bases from J; junction bases left unmatched: 8. CDR3 in amino acids: CASSTGQATYEQYF. CDR3 nucleotide sequence: TGCGCCAGCAGCACCGGACAGGCAACTTACGAGCAGTACTTC.

This chain joins TRBV27 and TRBJ2-6, with a weak D call TRBD1 (6 bases). CDR3 size: 15 residues. Trimming removed 5 bases from V and 2 bases from J, with 10 bases in between. The germline gives CDR1 MNHEY, CDR2 SMNVEV (reference sequence). The CDR3 sequence is CASSDPGAGANVLTF. DNA of the CDR3: TGTGCCAGCAGTGATCCAGGGGCTGGGGCCAACGTCCTGACTTTC.

The CDR3 bases are TGTGCCACCAGCAGAGCGGCGAGTGCAGATACGCAGTATTTT. Encoded protein: CATSRAASADTQYF. The chain has TRBV15 and TRBJ2-3, with unresolved D. Germline V gives CDR1 LNHNV, CDR2 YYDKDF (reference sequence). Trimming pared 1 base from V and 4 bases from J, leaving 9 bases between. The CDR3 spans 14 residues.